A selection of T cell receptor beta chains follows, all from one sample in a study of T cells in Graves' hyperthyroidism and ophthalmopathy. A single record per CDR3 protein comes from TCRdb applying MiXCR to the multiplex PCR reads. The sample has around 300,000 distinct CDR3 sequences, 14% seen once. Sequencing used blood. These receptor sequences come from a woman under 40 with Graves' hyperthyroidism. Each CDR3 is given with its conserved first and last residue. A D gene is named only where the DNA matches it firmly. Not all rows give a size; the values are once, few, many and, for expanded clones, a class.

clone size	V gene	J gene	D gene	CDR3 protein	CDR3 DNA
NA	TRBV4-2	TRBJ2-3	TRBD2	CASSQDSSLAASDTQYF	TGTGCCAGCAGCCAAGATTCCTCTCTAGCGGCCTCAGATACGCAGTATTTT
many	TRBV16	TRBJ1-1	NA	CASSQLRDTEAFF	TGTGCCAGCAGCCAATTGCGGGACACTGAAGCTTTCTTT
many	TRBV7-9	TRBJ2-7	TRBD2	CASVPESGSSYEQYF	TGTGCCAGCGTCCCAGAGAGCGGGAGCTCCTACGAGCAGTACTTC
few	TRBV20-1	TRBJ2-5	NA	CSATQTGQETQYF	TGCAGTGCTACCCAGACAGGCCAAGAGACCCAGTACTTC
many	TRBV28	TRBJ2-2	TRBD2	CASSLWLAGTGELFF	TGTGCCAGCAGTTTATGGCTAGCGGGAACCGGGGAGCTGTTTTTT
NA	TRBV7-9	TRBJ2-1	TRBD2	CASSRDHGTSGSSYNEQFF	TGTGCCAGCAGCCGAGATCACGGGACTAGCGGAAGCTCCTACAATGAGCAGTTCTTC
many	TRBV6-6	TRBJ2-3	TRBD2	CASSYSGGGTSGNTQYF	TGTGCCAGCAGTTACAGTGGTGGGGGGACTAGCGGAAATACGCAGTATTTT
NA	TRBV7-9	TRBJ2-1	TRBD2	CASSFYVSRAGVGNEQFF	TGTGCCAGCAGCTTTTATGTATCCCGAGCGGGAGTAGGGAATGAGCAGTTCTTC
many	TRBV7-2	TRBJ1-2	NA	CASSLETHFPSYGYTF	TGTGCCAGCAGCTTAGAAACACACTTTCCGTCCTATGGCTACACCTTC
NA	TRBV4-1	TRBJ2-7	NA	CASSQVTDSYEQYF	TGCGCCAGCAGCCAAGTAACCGACTCCTACGAGCAGTACTTC
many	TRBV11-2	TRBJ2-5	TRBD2	CASTPRGGGGETQYF	TGTGCCAGCACCCCCCGGGGGGGGGGGGGGGAGACCCAGTACTTC
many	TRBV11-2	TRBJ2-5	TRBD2	CASSPPGLAGETQYF	TGTGCCAGCAGCCCCCCGGGACTAGCGGGAGAGACCCAGTACTTC
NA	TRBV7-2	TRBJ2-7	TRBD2	CASSLVIAGGGDEQYF	TGTGCCAGCAGCTTAGTAATAGCGGGGGGGGGGGACGAGCAGTACTTC
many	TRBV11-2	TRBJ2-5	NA	CASSPGSYYRGQETQYF	TGTGCCAGCAGCCCGGGAAGTTACTACCGTGGGCAAGAGACCCAGTACTTC
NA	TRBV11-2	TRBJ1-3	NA	CASSLDPRSGNTIYF	TGTGCCAGCAGCTTAGATCCCCGCTCTGGAAACACCATATATTTT
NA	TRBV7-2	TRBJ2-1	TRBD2	CASSLDLGSGGAEQFF	TGTGCCAGCAGCTTAGACCTTGGGTCGGGAGGCGCGGAGCAGTTCTTC
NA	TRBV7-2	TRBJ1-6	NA	CASSTTGDSNSPLHF	TGTGCCAGCAGCACGACAGGTGACTCTAATTCACCCCTCCACTTT
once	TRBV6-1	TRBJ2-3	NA	CASSLRDWTGDTQYF	TGTGCCAGCAGCCTCCGGGACTGGACCGGAGATACGCAGTATTTT
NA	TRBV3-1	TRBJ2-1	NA	CASSQLGDSNNEQFF	TGTGCCAGCAGCCAACTGGGTGACTCTAACAATGAGCAGTTCTTC
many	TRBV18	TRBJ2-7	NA	CASSKQGLFNEQYF	TGTGCCAGCTCGAAACAGGGTCTTTTCAACGAGCAGTACTTC
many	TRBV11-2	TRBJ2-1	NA	CASSFPGWFYNEQFF	TGTGCCAGCAGCTTCCCAGGGTGGTTCTACAATGAGCAGTTCTTC
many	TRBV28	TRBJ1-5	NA	CASREQVISRPQHF	TGTGCCAGCCGGGAACAGGTCATTAGTCGGCCCCAGCATTTT
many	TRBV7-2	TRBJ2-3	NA	CASSGPDRDTQYF	TGTGCCAGCTCCGGACCCGATAGGGATACGCAGTATTTT
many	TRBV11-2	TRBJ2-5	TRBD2	CASSLGLAASRETQYF	TGTGCCAGCAGCTTAGGGCTAGCGGCCAGCCGGGAGACCCAGTACTTC
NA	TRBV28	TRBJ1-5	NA	CASSPKRGYSNQPQHF	TGTGCCAGCAGCCCCAAACGGGGGTATAGCAATCAGCCCCAGCATTTT
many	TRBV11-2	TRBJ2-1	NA	CASSLEYEQFF	TGTGCCAGCAGCTTAGAATATGAGCAGTTCTTC
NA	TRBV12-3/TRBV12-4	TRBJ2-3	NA	CASNQRWADTQYF	TGTGCCAGCAACCAGAGGTGGGCAGATACGCAGTATTTT
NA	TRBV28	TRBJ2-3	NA	CASSLRQGRYF	TGTGCCAGCAGTTTAAGGCAGGGGAGGTATTTT
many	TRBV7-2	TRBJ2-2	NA	CASSLIPGTGGELFF	TGTGCCAGCAGCTTAATTCCGGGGACGGGCGGGGAGCTGTTTTTT
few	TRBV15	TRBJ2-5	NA	CATSGRELGRALRETQYF	TGTGCCACCAGCGGTAGAGAGCTGGGCAGGGCGCTTAGAGAGACCCAGTACTTC
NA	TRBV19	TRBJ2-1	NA	CASSIIVSYNEQFF	TGTGCCAGTAGTATAATCGTCTCCTACAATGAGCAGTTCTTC
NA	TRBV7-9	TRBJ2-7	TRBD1	CASQGDRVYEQYF	TGTGCCAGCCAGGGAGACAGGGTCTACGAGCAGTACTTC
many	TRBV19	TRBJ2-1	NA	CASSIGYEDSMFEQFF	TGTGCCAGTAGTATAGGGTACGAGGACTCCATGTTTGAGCAGTTCTTC
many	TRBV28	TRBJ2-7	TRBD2	CASDGTSGTPTSSYEQYF	TGTGCCAGCGACGGGACTAGCGGGACCCCCACGAGCTCCTACGAGCAGTACTTC
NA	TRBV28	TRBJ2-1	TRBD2	CASKHGRAEFF	TGTGCCAGCAAGCACGGGAGGGCCGAGTTCTTC
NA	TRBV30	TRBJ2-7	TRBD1	CAWDAPTGLSYEQYF	TGTGCCTGGGATGCACCGACAGGGCTTTCCTACGAGCAGTACTTC
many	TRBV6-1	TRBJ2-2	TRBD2	CASNPLAGGNTGELFF	TGTGCCAGCAATCCACTAGCGGGAGGGAACACCGGGGAGCTGTTTTTT
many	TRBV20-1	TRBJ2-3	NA	CSATGDTQYF	TGCAGTGCTACCGGAGATACGCAGTATTTT
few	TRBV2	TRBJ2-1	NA	CASSEEMAGEQFF	TGTGCCAGCAGTGAAGAGATGGCTGGTGAGCAGTTCTTC
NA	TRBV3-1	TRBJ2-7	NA	CASSHRYYEQYF	TGTGCCAGCAGCCACAGGTATTACGAGCAGTACTTC
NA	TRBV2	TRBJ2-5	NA	CASRRTGLGTQYF	TGTGCCAGCAGGAGGACTGGATTGGGGACCCAGTACTTC
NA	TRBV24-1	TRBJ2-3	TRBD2	CATSDPRTSGNADTLYF	TGTGCCACCAGTGATCCCCGGACTAGCGGGAACGCAGATACGCTGTATTTT
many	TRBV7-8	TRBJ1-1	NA	CASSPRRVRATEAFF	TGTGCCAGCAGCCCTCGTAGGGTGAGGGCCACTGAAGCTTTCTTT
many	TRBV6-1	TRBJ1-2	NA	CASSPPGRDRGYTF	TGTGCCAGCAGCCCCCCCGGGAGGGATCGAGGCTACACCTTC
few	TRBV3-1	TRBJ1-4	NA	CASSQDWGMGEKLFF	TGTGCCAGCAGCCAAGATTGGGGGATGGGTGAAAAACTGTTTTTT
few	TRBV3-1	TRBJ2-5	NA	CASSHAVETQYF	TGTGCCAGCAGCCACGCGGTGGAGACCCAGTACTTC
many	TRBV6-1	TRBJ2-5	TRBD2	CASVLAGVETQYF	TGTGCCAGCGTATTAGCGGGAGTGGAGACCCAGTACTTC
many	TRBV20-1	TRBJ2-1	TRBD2	CSASLREIGLSHEQFF	TGCAGTGCTAGTTTGCGGGAGATTGGGCTAAGCCATGAGCAGTTCTTC
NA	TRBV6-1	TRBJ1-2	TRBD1	CASRTGALNYGYTF	TGTGCCAGCCGGACAGGGGCCCTCAACTATGGCTACACCTTC
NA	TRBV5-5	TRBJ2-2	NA	CASSLETMGTGELFF	TGTGCCAGCAGCTTGGAAACCATGGGGACCGGGGAGCTGTTTTTT
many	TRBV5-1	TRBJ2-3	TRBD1	CASSVDRGHGTQYF	TGCGCCAGCAGCGTGGACAGGGGGCATGGTACGCAGTATTTT
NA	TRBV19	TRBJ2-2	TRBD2	CASSIYFGGSRNTGELFF	TGTGCCAGTAGTATTTATTTTGGCGGGAGCCGAAACACCGGGGAGCTGTTTTTT
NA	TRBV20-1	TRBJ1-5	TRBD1	CSAPDTGGKSNQPQHF	TGCAGTGCGCCGGATACAGGGGGAAAAAGCAATCAGCCCCAGCATTTT